This paragraph covers one T cell receptor beta chain sequence. This sample is part of a study of T cell responses to AZD1222 COVID-19 vaccine. Using immunoSEQ multiplex PCR, the repertoire was profiled, and TCRdb retains in-frame clones only, with some absent. Among 90,000 to 110,000 clones listed, 88% were seen once. Trimming pared 0 bases from V and 1 base from J, leaving 10 bases between. This CDR3 region has 16 residues. CDR1 LGHNA and CDR2 YNFKEQ come from the germline V gene. The V call is TRBV4-2, the J call TRBJ1-3, with D uncertain. Sequencing was performed on peripheral blood, taken on day 0 of AZD1222 vaccination. The sequence was collected from an adult in good health. Here the CDR3 DNA reads TGTGCCAGCAGCCAAGAGGGCAGGAGATCTGGAAACACCATATATTTT. Translated: CASSQEGRRSGNTIYF.